This TCR beta chain was profiled in a study of cytomegalovirus exposure and HLA in healthy donors. Study-level points and caveats: As confirmed in vitro, a few CMV-associated chains were specific for CMV antigens.

CDR3 length: 15 residues. The trim removed 4 bases at V and 4 bases at J, leaving 6 bases unmatched. Per germline, CDR1 SGHRS and CDR2 YFSETQ. The donors were part of the validation cohort, which consisted of more than 90 subjects and was separate from the first cohort of 666 subjects. In regard to this clone: What it recognizes is unknown.

Sequencing used immunoSEQ multiplex PCR; TCRdb keeps in-frame clones, though not all of them. The table records under 250,000 clones, roughly 77% of them present only once. This rearrangement joins TRBV5-1 to TRBJ2-5, with TRBD2 identical over 11 bases. The source of this sequence is a woman aged 25 to 39 in good health and CMV-seronegative. Sequenced: PBMCs. CDR3 coding DNA: TGCGCCAGCAGCAGTAGCGGGGGGGATGGAGAGACCCAGTACTTC. As protein: CASSSSGGDGETQYF.